The clone carrying this T cell receptor (beta chain) was recorded only once. This record comes from a study of blood T cell repertoires in COVID-19. TCRdb's table, derived via immunoSEQ multiplex PCR, lists solely in-frame clones and lacks some. Found here are 200,000 to 250,000 clones, around nine tenths of them singletons; the top ten hold around 2%. The TCR comes from a woman aged 18-29 years who had recovered from COVID-19. The sequenced material came from PBMCs or T cells enriched from blood (not recorded which).

CDR3 sequence (DNA): TGTGCCAGCAGTCCAGGACAGGGGGAAAGCTATGGCTACACCTTC. Encoded protein: CASSPGQGESYGYTF. V and J are TRBV28 and TRBJ1-2; 10 nucleotides align to TRBD1. Trimming cost V 5 bases and J 4 bases; bases outside gene matches: 7. Germline-derived CDR1 and CDR2 are MDHEN and SYDVKM. The CDR3 covers 15 residues.